These T cell receptor beta chains were read from a single sample in a study of blood T cells in healthy people across ages. TCRdb reprocessed the 5' RACE reads with MiXCR, giving one entry per CDR3 protein. The sample includes under 2 million distinct CDR3 sequences, roughly 30% of them seen just once. The sequenced sample was blood. The receptors originated from a woman younger than 45 in good health. Both conserved end residues are part of each CDR3. D genes are given only for firm matches. Rows give clone size only sometimes, using once, few, many, or a class for an expanded clone.

. . TRBJ2-5 TRBV3-1 TGTGCCAGCAGCCACACGAAGAAGACCCAGTACTTC CASSHTKKTQYF
. . TRBJ2-2 TRBV3-1 TGTGCCAGCAAAAAAGGTCGTGGAGCCTTCACCGGGGAGCTGTTTTTT CASKKGRGAFTGELFF
. once TRBJ1-4 TRBV18 TGTGCCAGCTCACCACGGGGGACTGTAACTAATGAAAAACTGTTTTTT CASSPRGTVTNEKLFF
TRBD1 . TRBJ2-4 TRBV20-1 TGCAGTGCTAGGATGACAGGGACGGACATTCAGTACTTC CSARMTGTDIQYF
. many TRBJ2-1 TRBV29-1 TGCAGCGTTGAGTCGGGCGACAATGAGCAGTTCTTC CSVESGDNEQFF
TRBD1 . TRBJ1-2 TRBV27 TGTGCCAGCAGTTTATCCCCGGGACAGGGAGGACCTGGCTACACCTTC CASSLSPGQGGPGYTF
. . TRBJ2-7 TRBV5-6 TGTGCCAGCAGCTTGGGCGGGACGACGGTCCACGAGCAGTACTTC CASSLGGTTVHEQYF
. few TRBJ1-2 TRBV12-3/TRBV12-4 TGTGCCAGCAGTTTAGGGCGGCAGGGCTATGGCTACACCTTC CASSLGRQGYGYTF
. . TRBJ1-1 TRBV19 TGTGCCAGTAGTATAGCTGAGAACACTGAAGCTTTCTTT CASSIAENTEAFF
TRBD2 many TRBJ2-5 TRBV10-3 TGTGCCATCAGACTGGGACTAGAGGAGACCCAGTACTTC CAIRLGLEETQYF
. . TRBJ2-7 TRBV12-3/TRBV12-4 TGTGCCAGCAATCAACCGGGGATGGGGGGCGAGCAGTACTTC CASNQPGMGGEQYF
TRBD2 . TRBJ2-5 TRBV28 TGTGCCAGCAGTTCCCCGACTAGCGGGGAAGAGACCCAGTACTTC CASSSPTSGEETQYF
. . TRBJ2-7 TRBV6-2/TRBV6-3 TGTGCCAGCAGTTATATCGGAGTATGGGGGTTGAACTCCTGCGAGCAGTACTTC CASSYIGVWGLNSCEQYF
. . TRBJ1-5 TRBV20-1 TGCAGTGCTAGAGATGACGGGTTTATGGGGCCCCAGCATTTT CSARDDGFMGPQHF
. few TRBJ2-2 TRBV24-1 TGTGCCACCAGTGCTCTTAACACCGGGGAGCTGTTTTTT CATSALNTGELFF
. . TRBJ1-6 TRBV21-1 TGTGCCAGCAGCAGCAAGACGAATAGTTCACCCCTCCACTTT CASSSKTNSSPLHF
. . TRBJ2-4 TRBV11-2 TGTGCCAGCAGCTTTAGTGGAGGGGTTGGCATTCAGTACTTC CASSFSGGVGIQYF
. . TRBJ2-1 TRBV3-1 TGTGCCAGCAGCCCTTGCATGGGGGAAGGGAATGAGCAGTTCTTC CASSPCMGEGNEQFF
. few TRBJ2-1 TRBV4-1 TGCGCCAGCAGCCAATACCAGGGCTACAATGAGCAGTTCTTC CASSQYQGYNEQFF
. . TRBJ2-5 TRBV5-1 TGCGCCAGCAGTCATACAGAGTACCAAGAGACCCAGTACTTC CASSHTEYQETQYF
. few TRBJ2-5 TRBV4-1 TGCGCCAGCAGCCCAAGGGGGGGGGCATTGGGAGAGACCCAGTACTTC CASSPRGGALGETQYF
TRBD2 few TRBJ2-3 TRBV4-1 TGCGCCAGCAGCCTCTTGGGCGGGAGCGCGATAGGGACAGATACGCAGTATTTT CASSLLGGSAIGTDTQYF
TRBD1 . TRBJ2-7 TRBV27 TGTGCCAGCAGTACAACGACGGGACAGGGTAACCACGAGCAGTACTTC CASSTTTGQGNHEQYF
. . TRBJ2-1 TRBV6-1 TGTGCCAGCAATGTCGGGGTTGGTGAGCAGTTCTTC CASNVGVGEQFF
. . TRBJ2-6 TRBV5-1 TGCGCCAGCAGCTATTCGGGGCGGCCCTCTGGGGCCAACGTCCTGACTTTC CASSYSGRPSGANVLTF
. few TRBJ1-4 TRBV4-1 TGCGCCAGCAGCCAAGGGATCGGGGTTAATGAAAAACTGTTTTTT CASSQGIGVNEKLFF